This passage covers 2 T cell receptor beta chains from one sample sequenced in a study of T cell changes during pregnancy in multiple sclerosis. TCRdb keeps only in-frame clones here, not all; method: immunoSEQ multiplex PCR. The sample records around 45,000 clones, about 90% being singletons. This specimen was CD4+ T cells from peripheral blood mononuclear cells, taken before pregnancy. Receptors originate from a female donor with multiple sclerosis, enrolled in a pregnancy study.

The chain couples TRBV9 to TRBJ2-4; the D gene is possibly TRBD1 (5 bases). Germline-derived CDR1 and CDR2 are SGDLS and YYNGEE. The CDR3 totals 14 residues. V dropped 4 bases and J dropped 1 base, with 9 bases sitting between them. This CDR3 reads CASSSGMAKNIQYF. The CDR3 nucleotides read TGTGCCAGCAGCTCAGGGATGGCCAAAAACATTCAGTACTTC.

The gene calls are TRBV2 and TRBJ2-3, with 7 bases matching TRBD2. CDR1 and CDR2 from the germline V gene are SNHLY and FYNNEI. There are 16 residues in the CDR3. The ends lost 5 bases at V and 0 bases at J; junction bases unmatched: 8. The CDR3 loop is CASSWNLAESTDTQYF. The CDR3 DNA reads TGTGCCAGCAGTTGGAACCTAGCGGAAAGCACAGATACGCAGTATTTT.